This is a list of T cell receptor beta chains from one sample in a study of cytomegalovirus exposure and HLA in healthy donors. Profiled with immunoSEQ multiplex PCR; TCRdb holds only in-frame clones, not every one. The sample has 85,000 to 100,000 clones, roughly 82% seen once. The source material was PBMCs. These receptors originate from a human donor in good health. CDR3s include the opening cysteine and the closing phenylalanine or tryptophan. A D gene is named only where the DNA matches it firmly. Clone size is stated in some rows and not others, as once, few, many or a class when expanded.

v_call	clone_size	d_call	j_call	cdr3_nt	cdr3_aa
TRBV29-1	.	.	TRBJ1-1	TGCAGCGTTGTCGGAGGGAGTCCTGAAGCTTTCTTT	CSVVGGSPEAFF
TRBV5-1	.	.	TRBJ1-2	TGCGCCAGCAGCTTGAGGCAGGGTGAAGATGGCTACACCTTC	CASSLRQGEDGYTF
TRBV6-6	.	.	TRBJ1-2	TGTGCCAGCAGTTACTCGGGGGGGGCGGGTGGCTACACCTTC	CASSYSGGAGGYTF
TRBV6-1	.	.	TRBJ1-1	TGTGCCAGCAGTGAATTACTACTAGGGAACACTGAAGCTTTCTTT	CASSELLLGNTEAFF
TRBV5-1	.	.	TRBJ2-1	TGCGCCAGCACCCCACTTTTGTCGAATTACAATGAGCAGTTCTTC	CASTPLLSNYNEQFF
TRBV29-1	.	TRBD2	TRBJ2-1	TGCAGCGTTGAACTAGCGGAAAACAGTCACTACAATGAGCAGTTCTTC	CSVELAENSHYNEQFF
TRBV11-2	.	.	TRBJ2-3	TGTGCCAGCAGCTTAGGGGTTGGGGCTAGCACAGATACGCAGTATTTT	CASSLGVGASTDTQYF
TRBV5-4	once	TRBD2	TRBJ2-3	TGTGCCAGCAGCTTGGCTAGCGGGGGGGTTTTGAGGACAGATACGCAGTATTTT	CASSLASGGVLRTDTQYF
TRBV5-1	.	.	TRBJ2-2	TGCGCCAGCAGCCCCATGGGGCCCGGGGAGCTGTTTTTT	CASSPMGPGELFF
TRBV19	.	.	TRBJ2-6	TGTGCCAGTAGCCCAACAGGTCCTGGGGCCAACGTCCTGACTTTC	CASSPTGPGANVLTF
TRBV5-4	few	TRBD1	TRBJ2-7	TGTGCCAGCACAGGGGGATCCACCTACGAGCAGTACTTC	CASTGGSTYEQYF
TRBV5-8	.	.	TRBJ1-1	TGTGCCAGCAGCTTAGGAGGCGAGGCTGAAGCTTTCTTT	CASSLGGEAEAFF
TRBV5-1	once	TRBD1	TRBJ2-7	TGCGCCAGCAGCTCACCGGGACAGAAGTACTACGAGCAGTACTTC	CASSSPGQKYYEQYF
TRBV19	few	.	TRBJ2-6	TGTGCCAGTAGTATAAGTTCCAGAGGCTCTGGGGCCAACGTCCTGACTTTC	CASSISSRGSGANVLTF
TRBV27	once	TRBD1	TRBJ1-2	TGTGCCAGCAGTACCTGGACAGGGGGCTTTTATGGCTACACCTTC	CASSTWTGGFYGYTF
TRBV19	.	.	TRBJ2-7	TGTGCCAGTAGTATCCGACAGTCCTACGAGCAGTACTTC	CASSIRQSYEQYF
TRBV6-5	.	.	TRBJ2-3	TGTGCCAGCAGAGTCCCCAGCGGAAGCACAGATACGCAGTATTTT	CASRVPSGSTDTQYF
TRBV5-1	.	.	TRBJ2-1	TGCGCCAGCAGCTTAGGGGTATCCTACAATGAGCAGTTCTTC	CASSLGVSYNEQFF
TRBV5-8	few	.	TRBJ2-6	TGTGCCAGCAGCTATCACACGGGGTCCCCTGGGGCCAACGTCCTGACTTTC	CASSYHTGSPGANVLTF
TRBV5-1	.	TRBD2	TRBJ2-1	TGCGCCAGCAGCTTGGTGGGACTAGCGGGTTTGGAACAGTTCTTC	CASSLVGLAGLEQFF
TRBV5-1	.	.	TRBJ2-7	TGCGCCAGCAGCTTGGGACAGAGAGCCTACGAGCAGTACTTC	CASSLGQRAYEQYF
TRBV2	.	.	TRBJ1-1	TGTGCCAGCAGTGAAGATTGGGCAGACGGTGAAGCTTTCTTT	CASSEDWADGEAFF
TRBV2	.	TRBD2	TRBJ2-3	TGTGCCAGTTATAGGGCGCAGGGCGGCGGGAGCTGGAGCACAGATACGCAGTATTTT	CASYRAQGGGSWSTDTQYF
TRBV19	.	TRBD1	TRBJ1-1	TGTGCCAGTAGTAGACAGACAGGGGACTTCACTGAAGCTTTCTTT	CASSRQTGDFTEAFF
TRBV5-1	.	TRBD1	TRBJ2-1	TGCGCCAGCAGCCCGGGACAGACCTACAATGAGCAGTTCTTC	CASSPGQTYNEQFF
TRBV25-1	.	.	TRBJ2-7	TGTGCCAGCGGGGCTACACCCCTATACGAGCAGTACTTC	CASGATPLYEQYF
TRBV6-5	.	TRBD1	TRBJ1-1	TGTGCCAGGAGGGACAGGCTTAACACTGAAGCTTTCTTT	CARRDRLNTEAFF
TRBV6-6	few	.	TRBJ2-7	TGTGCCAGCAGTTACTGGGGGGCAGGGGGGACCTACGAGCAGTACTTC	CASSYWGAGGTYEQYF
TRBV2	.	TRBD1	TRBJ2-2	TGTGCCAGCGGCCCCGGGACAGGGGTCGCCGGGGAGCTGTTTTTT	CASGPGTGVAGELFF
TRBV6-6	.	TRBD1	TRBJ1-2	TGTGCCAGCAGTTACGGGACAGGGAGGTCTCGGGGCTACACCTTC	CASSYGTGRSRGYTF
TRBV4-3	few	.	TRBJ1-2	TGCGCCAGCAGCCAACTACTGACGGGTAACTATGGCTACACCTTC	CASSQLLTGNYGYTF
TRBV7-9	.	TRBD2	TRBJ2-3	TGTGCCAGCAGCTTAGAGGGGAGGGAAGATACGCAGTATTTT	CASSLEGREDTQYF
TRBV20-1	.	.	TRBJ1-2	TGCAGTGTACGGCAGGGCGACGAAGAAGAATTC	CSVRQGDEEEF
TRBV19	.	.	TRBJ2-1	TGTGCCAGTAGGATTGGGACTGGAGAGCAGTTCTTC	CASRIGTGEQFF
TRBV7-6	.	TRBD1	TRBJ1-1	TGTGCCAGCAGCTTTACAACGACAGGGGGGGCTGAAGCTTTCTTT	CASSFTTTGGAEAFF
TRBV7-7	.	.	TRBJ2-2	TGTGCCAGCAGCCGTAGCGAAACCGGGGAGCTGTTTTTT	CASSRSETGELFF
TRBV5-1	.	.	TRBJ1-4	TGCGCCAGCAGCCTGGGGTCAGGATATAATGAAAAACTGTTTTTT	CASSLGSGYNEKLFF
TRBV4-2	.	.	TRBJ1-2	TGTGCCAGCAGCCAGGGGGGGGGCTATGGCTACACCTTC	CASSQGGGYGYTF
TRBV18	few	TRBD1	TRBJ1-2	TGTGCCAGCTCACCTACCCCGGACAGGGGGCAAGGCTACACCTTC	CASSPTPDRGQGYTF
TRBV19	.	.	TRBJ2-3	TGTGCCAGTAGTTCCGGCAGGGTAAGGACAGATACGCAGTATTTT	CASSSGRVRTDTQYF
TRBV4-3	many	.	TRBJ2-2	TGCGCCAGCAGCCAAGCGGGATACACCGGGGAGCTGTTTTTT	CASSQAGYTGELFF
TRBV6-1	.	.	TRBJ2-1	TGTGCCAGCAGTGTAAACAGGGAACGTGAGCAGTTCTTC	CASSVNREREQFF
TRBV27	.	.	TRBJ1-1	TGTGCCAGCAGTTTATCGGCGGGACACACTGAAGCTTTCTTT	CASSLSAGHTEAFF
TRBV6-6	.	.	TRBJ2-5	TGTGCCAGCAGCCCCCCCGCGTTGAGGGGGCAAGAGACCCAGTACTTC	CASSPPALRGQETQYF
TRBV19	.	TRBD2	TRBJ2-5	TGTGCCAGTAGTAACCTGGCAAGCGGGGGGGAGACCCAGTACTTC	CASSNLASGGETQYF
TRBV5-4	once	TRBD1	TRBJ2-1	TGTGCCAGCAGCTCCGGGACAGACATAACCAATGAGCAGTTCTTC	CASSSGTDITNEQFF
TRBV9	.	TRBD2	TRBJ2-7	TGTGCCAGCAGCGCCGGACTAGCGGTAAACTACGAGCAGTACTTC	CASSAGLAVNYEQYF